The rows below give T cell receptor beta chains drawn from one sample of a study of T cell responses to AZD1222 COVID-19 vaccine. TCRdb keeps only in-frame clones here, not all; method: immunoSEQ multiplex PCR. The table shows 40,000 or so clones, with over 70% occurring only once. The input for sequencing was peripheral blood, taken 28 days after the second AZD1222 dose. These receptors all come from an adult who received the AZD1222 COVID-19 vaccine. Both conserved end residues are part of each CDR3. Fields, in order: J gene, V gene, CDR3 length, D gene, CDR3 protein, CDR3 DNA. D genes are given only for firm matches.

TRBJ2-1 TRBV5-4 16 TRBD2 CASSLVGGGAYNEQFF TGTGCCAGCAGCTTGGTAGGCGGGGGGGCCTACAATGAGCAGTTCTTC
TRBJ1-4 TRBV25-1 16 - CASSESRGVTNEKLFF TGTGCCAGCAGTGAATCTCGAGGGGTGACTAATGAAAAACTGTTTTTT
TRBJ2-5 TRBV7-6 15 - CASSFSRSTGETQYF TGTGCCAGCAGCTTCTCGCGCTCGACCGGAGAGACCCAGTACTTC
TRBJ1-2 TRBV29-1 13 TRBD1 CSVLGQGVYGYTF TGCAGCGTTCTAGGACAGGGAGTCTATGGCTACACCTTC
TRBJ2-7 TRBV7-6 17 TRBD1 CASSSNLGTALRDEQYF TGTGCCAGCAGCTCAAATCTGGGGACAGCTCTCCGGGACGAGCAGTACTTC
TRBJ2-7 TRBV7-8 21 TRBD1 CASSQPYKKDRGPFPTYEQYF TGTGCCAGCAGCCAACCATATAAAAAGGACAGGGGGCCTTTCCCAACCTACGAGCAGTACTTC
TRBJ2-1 TRBV5-6 14 - CASSLPRGFGEQFF TGTGCCAGCAGCTTGCCAAGGGGGTTTGGTGAGCAGTTCTTC
TRBJ1-3 TRBV6-2/TRBV6-3 15 - CASSYKAASGNTIYF TGTGCCAGCAGTTATAAAGCCGCCTCTGGAAACACCATATATTTT
TRBJ2-3 TRBV15 16 TRBD1 CATSGPWQGEGDTQYF TGTGCCACCAGCGGACCATGGCAGGGGGAAGGGGATACGCAGTATTTT
TRBJ2-2 TRBV19 14 - CASSIEVAGGELFF TGTGCCAGTAGTATAGAAGTGGCAGGCGGGGAGCTGTTTTTT
TRBJ1-2 TRBV28 16 TRBD1 CASRGQVLFARDGYTF TGTGCCAGCAGGGGACAGGTCTTATTCGCCAGAGATGGCTACACCTTC
TRBJ1-2 TRBV6-5 13 TRBD1 CASDGQGTYGYTF TGTGCCAGCGATGGACAGGGCACCTATGGCTACACCTTC